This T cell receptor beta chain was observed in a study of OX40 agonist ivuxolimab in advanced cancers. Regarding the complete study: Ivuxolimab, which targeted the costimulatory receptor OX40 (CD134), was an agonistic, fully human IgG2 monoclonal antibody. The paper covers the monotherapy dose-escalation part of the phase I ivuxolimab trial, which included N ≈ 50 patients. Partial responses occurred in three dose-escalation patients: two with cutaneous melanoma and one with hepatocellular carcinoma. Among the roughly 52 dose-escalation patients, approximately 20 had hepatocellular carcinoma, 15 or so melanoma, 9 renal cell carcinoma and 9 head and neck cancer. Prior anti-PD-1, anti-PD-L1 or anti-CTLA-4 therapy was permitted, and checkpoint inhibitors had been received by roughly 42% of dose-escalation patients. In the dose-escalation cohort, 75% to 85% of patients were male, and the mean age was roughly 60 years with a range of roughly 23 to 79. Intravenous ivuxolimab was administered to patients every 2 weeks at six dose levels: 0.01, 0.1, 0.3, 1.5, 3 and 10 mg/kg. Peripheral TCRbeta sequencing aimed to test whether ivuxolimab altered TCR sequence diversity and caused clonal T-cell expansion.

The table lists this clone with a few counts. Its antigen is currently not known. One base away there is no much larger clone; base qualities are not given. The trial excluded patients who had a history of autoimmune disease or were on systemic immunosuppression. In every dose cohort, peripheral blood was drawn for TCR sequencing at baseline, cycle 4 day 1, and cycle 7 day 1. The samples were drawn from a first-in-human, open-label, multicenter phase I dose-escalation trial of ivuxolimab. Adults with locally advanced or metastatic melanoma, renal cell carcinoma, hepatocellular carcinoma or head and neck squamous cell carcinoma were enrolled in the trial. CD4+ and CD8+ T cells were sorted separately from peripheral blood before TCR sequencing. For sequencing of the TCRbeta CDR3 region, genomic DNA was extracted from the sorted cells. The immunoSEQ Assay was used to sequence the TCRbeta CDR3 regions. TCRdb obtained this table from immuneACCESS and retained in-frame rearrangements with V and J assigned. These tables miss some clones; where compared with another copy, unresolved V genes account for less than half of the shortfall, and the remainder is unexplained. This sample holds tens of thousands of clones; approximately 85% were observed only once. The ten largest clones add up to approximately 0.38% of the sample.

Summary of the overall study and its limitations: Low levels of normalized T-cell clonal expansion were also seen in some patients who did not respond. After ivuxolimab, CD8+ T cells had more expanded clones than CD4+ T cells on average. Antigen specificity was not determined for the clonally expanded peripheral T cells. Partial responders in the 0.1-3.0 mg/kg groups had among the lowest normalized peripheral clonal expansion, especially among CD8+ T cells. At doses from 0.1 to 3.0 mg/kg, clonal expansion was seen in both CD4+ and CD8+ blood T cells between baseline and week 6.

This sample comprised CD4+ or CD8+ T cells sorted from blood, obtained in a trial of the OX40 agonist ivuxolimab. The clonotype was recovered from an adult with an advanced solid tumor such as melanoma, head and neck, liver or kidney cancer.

The CDR3: CASRPQGKHTEAFF. The nucleotide sequence is TGTGCCAGCAGGCCACAGGGGAAACACACTGAAGCTTTCTTT. Here the chain combines TRBV6-5 and TRBJ1-1; 7 central bases correspond to TRBD1. Trimming removed 6 bases from V and 3 bases from J; the gene matches leave 7 bases unexplained. The CDR3 holds 14 amino acids from the cysteine to the phenylalanine. Only CDR3 DNA remains: 42 bases, in frame from the first base. CDR1 is given as MNHEY and CDR2 as SVGAGI, both from the germline V gene.